A single sample is the source of the 9 T cell receptor beta chains below, sequenced in a study of blood T cells in healthy people across ages. A second PCR of 7 to 11 cycles used a sample-barcoded 5' primer and a J-beta primer mix. TCRdb fed the 5' RACE reads into MiXCR, producing one record per CDR3 protein. The sample yields 1.2 million to 1.5 million distinct CDR3 sequences, 59% seen once. The sequenced sample was blood. The origin of the receptors is a young man in good health.

The chain has TRBV7-2 and TRBJ1-5, with D possibly TRBD1 on 5 matching bases. CDR1 is SGHTA and CDR2 is FQGNSA in the germline V gene. Trimming removed 1 base from V and 7 bases from J, with 14 bases in between. The length of the CDR3 is 15 residues. CDR3 DNA sequence: TGTGCCAGCAGCTTAGGGATTTCGGGGCACCAGCCCCAGCATTTT. This encodes CASSLGISGHQPQHF.

About this clonotype itself: At one of its ends the junction is not consistent with the germline gene, which may arise from a read error. This rearrangement joins TRBV5-6 to TRBJ2-5; D remains ambiguous. CDR1 is SGHDT, CDR2 YYEEEE, per germline. CDR3 length equals 16 residues. The CDR3 DNA is TGTGCCTGCAGCCCGTGGAGCTCTCGGATACAAGAGACCCAGTACTTC. This sequence encodes CACSPWSSRIQETQYF.

The chain recombines TRBV7-6 with TRBJ2-1; 9 bases line up with TRBD2. Germline-derived CDR1 and CDR2 are SGHVS and FNYEAQ. J was trimmed by 7 bases and V by 5 bases; bases with no gene match: 9. CDR3 length: 15 residues. The CDR3 spells CASSAAGGIRNEQFF. DNA for the CDR3: TGTGCCAGCAGCGCAGCGGGAGGAATAAGAAATGAGCAGTTCTTC.

The count of this clonotype is one. The J gene is TRBJ2-2, the V gene TRBV4-1; 7 bases are shared with TRBD1. The CDR3 runs 17 residues. V gave up 4 bases and J gave up 5 bases; unmatched junction bases: 13. The germline gives CDR1 MGHRA, CDR2 YSYEKL. DNA of the CDR3: TGCGCCAGCAGCCTCTCCCCTGACAGGGCTTGGACCGGGGAGCTGTTTTTT. Translation: CASSLSPDRAWTGELFF.

In its sample, this clonotype was seen a few times. The chain has TRBV13 and TRBJ2-5; D is uncertain. Trimming pared 5 bases from V and 7 bases from J, leaving 8 bases between. The CDR3 length is 11 residues. CDR1 and CDR2 from the germline V gene are PRHDT and FYEKMQ (reference sequence). CDR3 nucleotide sequence: TGTGCCAGCAGCCTAACCGGGACCCAGTACTTC. As protein: CASSLTGTQYF.

This clonotype has just a few counts. The rearrangement uses TRBV4-1 and TRBJ1-2, with TRBD1 matching 8 bases. Unmatched junction bases numbered 9, after V lost 3 bases and J lost 6 bases. This CDR3 comprises 15 residues. Germline CDR1 MGHRA, CDR2 YSYEKL. CDR3 in amino acids: CASSQSGQGRNGYTF. DNA for the CDR3: TGCGCCAGCAGCCAGTCAGGACAGGGAAGGAATGGCTACACCTTC.

The rearrangement joins TRBV7-4 to TRBJ2-1; 8 bases align to TRBD2. The DNA end is more similar to TRBJ2-7, so the J call may be wrong. This CDR3 spans 16 amino acids. Germline-derived CDR1 and CDR2 are SGHVT and SQSDAQ. The DNA for the CDR3 is TGTGCCAGCAGCTCAGGGCGGGGGGCTTCCTACAATGAGCAGTACTTC. Translating it yields CASSSGRGASYNEQYF.

The chain has TRBV6-2 or TRBV6-3 and TRBJ2-5; D uncertain. V was trimmed by 6 bases and J by 4 bases, leaving 12 bases between them. The germline V gene encodes CDR1 MNHEY and CDR2 SVGEGT. This CDR3 spans 13 amino acids. The DNA of the CDR3 is TGTGCCAGCAGGACGAGTACTGTAGAGACCCAGTACTTC. Amino acid sequence: CASRTSTVETQYF.

This sequence joins TRBV7-9 and TRBJ2-7; TRBD1 aligns across 8 bases. Losses at the gene ends were 2 bases for V and 2 bases for J; bases not matched to a gene: 17. Germline V gene data show CDR1 as SEHNR and CDR2 as FQNEAQ (reference sequence). CDR3 size: 19 residues. The CDR3 region has the DNA TGTGCCAGCAGCTTACGCAGGGACAGGATGACCCGCCTTGCCTACGAGCAGTACTTC. Its translation: CASSLRRDRMTRLAYEQYF.